Listed here are 13 T cell receptor beta chains from one sample, sequenced in a study of cytomegalovirus exposure and HLA in healthy donors (dated by TCRdb to the late 2010s). The method was the immunoSEQ multiplex PCR assay. A mixture of 60 forward primers for TCR Vbeta segments and 13 reverse primers for TCR Jbeta segments was used in the multiplex PCR. Sourced from immuneACCESS, this table was stored by TCRdb with only in-frame sequences that have V and J called. A share of the clones is absent; for the studies checked, an unresolved V gene accounts for under half, and the remainder has no known explanation. Here the sample has about 89,000 clones; approximately 77% occur a single time. More than 3% of the sample lies in the top ten. The specimen sequenced was PBMCs. The receptors stem from a man aged 25-40 years in good health and CMV-seronegative.

The rearrangement joins TRBV4-3 to TRBJ2-3; D not certain. V was trimmed by 1 base and J by 9 bases, leaving 5 bases between them. The V gene's germline CDR1 is LGHNA and CDR2 YSLEER. CDR3 length: 11 residues. DNA for the CDR3: TGCGCCAGCAGCCAAGGGCAAACGCAGTATTTT. Translating gives CASSQGQTQYF.

The rearrangement joins TRBV13 to TRBJ1-4, with 7 nucleotides matching TRBD1. CDR1 PRHDT and CDR2 FYEKMQ come from the germline V gene (reference sequence). V trimming: 5 bases; J trimming: 6 bases; junction bases outside the gene matches: 6. This CDR3 has 14 residues. The CDR3 DNA follows: TGTGCCAGCAGCCGCGGGCAGGGGGATGAAAAACTGTTTTTT. This sequence encodes CASSRGQGDEKLFF.

This sequence joins TRBV6-1 and TRBJ2-2; D gene ambiguous. Deletions cut 2 bases from V and 1 base from J, with 11 bases between. This CDR3 has 16 residues. Looked up from germline, CDR1 is MNHNS and CDR2 is SASEGT. CDR3 DNA: TGTGCCAGCAGTGAATTTTGGTCACTGAACACCGGGGAGCTGTTTTTT. Its translation is CASSEFWSLNTGELFF.

The chain recombines TRBV28 with TRBJ2-5; D may be TRBD2 (5 bases). With the DNA end fitting TRBJ2-7 better, the J assignment may be wrong. Germline values: CDR1 MDHEN, CDR2 SYDVKM. The CDR3 runs 17 residues. Here the CDR3 reads CASSYLLATGSSYEQYF. The CDR3 region has the DNA TGTGCCAGCAGTTACCTATTAGCGACTGGAAGCTCCTACGAGCAGTACTTC.

The genes are TRBV4-2 and TRBJ2-7; TRBD2 might be the D (7 bases). The CDR3 runs 16 residues. Per the germline V gene, CDR1 is LGHNA and CDR2 is YNFKEQ. V lost 2 bases and J lost 0, with 14 bases in between. CDR3 loop: CASSQHGGPYSYEQYF. DNA for the CDR3: TGTGCCAGCAGCCAACACGGGGGGCCCTACTCCTACGAGCAGTACTTC.

The chain recombines TRBV7-8 with TRBJ1-4; maybe TRBD1 (5 bases). The CDR3 contains 14 residues. Deletions cut 2 bases from V and 7 bases from J, with 11 bases between. The germline V gene has CDR1 SGHVS and CDR2 FQNEAQ. The CDR3 protein is CASSLPGRGEKLFF. Written as DNA, the CDR3 is TGTGCCAGCAGCTTACCAGGGCGAGGTGAAAAACTGTTTTTT.

The CDR3 sequence is CSVNRDREQFF. DNA of the CDR3: TGCAGCGTTAACCGGGACAGAGAGCAGTTCTTC. The chain recombines TRBV29-1 with TRBJ2-1; 7 positions agree with TRBD1. The V and J ends lost 5 bases and 10 bases, in that order; junction bases with no gene match: 5. Per the germline V gene, CDR1 is SQVTM and CDR2 is ANQGSEA. The length of the CDR3 is 11 residues.

The rearrangement joins TRBV11-3 to TRBJ2-7; 12 bases fit TRBD2. The ends lost 4 bases at V and 10 bases at J; junction bases unmatched: 5. The V gene's germline CDR1 is SGHNT and CDR2 YENEEA. CDR3 size: 13 residues. In DNA form, the CDR3 reads TGTGCCAGCAGCTCGGGGACTAGCGGGTCTCAGTACTTC. Protein product: CASSSGTSGSQYF.

V usage is TRBV6-5 and J usage is TRBJ2-7; tentatively, D is TRBD1 (6 bases). From germline, CDR1 is MNHEY and CDR2 SVGAGI. The CDR3 consists of 14 residues. The V and J ends lost 7 bases and 3 bases respectively, with 16 bases between them. The CDR3 sequence is CASTIQGGSYEQYF. The CDR3 coding sequence is TGTGCCAGCACTATTCAAGGGGGAAGCTACGAGCAGTACTTC.

DNA for the CDR3: TGTGCCAGCAATGGACAGAAGAACACTGAAGCTTTCTTT. Encoded protein: CASNGQKNTEAFF. This chain connects TRBV6-1 to TRBJ1-1; perhaps TRBD1 as D (6 bases). The germline gives CDR1 MNHNS, CDR2 SASEGT. Trimming took 7 bases from V and 1 from J, leaving 10 bases between them. CDR3 length: 13 residues.

The rearrangement links TRBV13 to TRBJ1-1; TRBD1 is a possible D gene (5 bases). V dropped 4 bases and J dropped 2 bases, with 8 bases sitting between them. The CDR3 sequence is 13 residues long. CDR1 is PRHDT, CDR2 FYEKMQ, per germline (reference sequence). CDR3 coding DNA: TGTGCCAGCAGCTCCGACAGAAACACTGAAGCTTTCTTT. This encodes CASSSDRNTEAFF.

J is TRBJ1-4 and V is TRBV7-2, with 12 bases identical to TRBD1. The CDR3 extends over 16 amino acids. Trimming at V came to 5 bases and at J to 2 bases, leaving 3 bases not matched to a gene. Germline V gene sequence: CDR1 SGHTA, CDR2 FQGNSA. The CDR3 loop is CASSPGQGATNEKLFF. CDR3 in DNA: TGTGCCAGCAGCCCGGGACAGGGGGCCACTAATGAAAAACTGTTTTTT. The full variable domain, rest sourced from reference TRBV7-2 and TRBJ1-4, is GAGVSQSPSNKVTEKGKDVELRCDPISGHTALYWYRQSLGQGLEFLIYFQGNSAPDKSGLPSDRFSAERTGGSVSTLTIQRTQQEDSAVYLCASSPGQGATNEKLFFGSGTQLSVL.

The CDR3 protein is CASSIRLALNTGELFF. The CDR3, as DNA: TGTGCCAGTAGTATAAGACTAGCGCTTAACACCGGGGAGCTGTTTTTT. The gene calls are TRBV19 and TRBJ2-2; TRBD2 matches 8 bases. This CDR3 is built from 16 residues. Germline V lookup: CDR1 LNHDA, CDR2 SQIVND (reference sequence). V lost 2 bases to trimming and J lost 2 bases; unmatched junction nucleotides: 4.